Shown below are 27 T cell receptor beta chains from a single sample sequenced in a study of CD8+ T cells in alopecia areata. Sequencing templates came from extracted RNA that was reverse transcribed into cDNA. The repertoire was sequenced with immunoSEQ multiplex PCR; TCRdb's copy has only in-frame clones and lacks some. Among about 200,000 clones listed, 35% to 45% were seen once. Indicated treatment: oral pan-JAK inhibitor, 5-10 mg twice daily. Material: CD4+ T cells sorted from blood, obtained at approximately week 34, from a patient treated with tofacitinib. The receptors here all came from a human donor with alopecia areata.

The rearrangement joins TRBV19 to TRBJ2-7; D uncertain. The CDR3 is 15 residues long. The V gene's germline CDR1 is LNHDA and CDR2 SQIVND (reference sequence). The ends were cut back, 7 bases at V and 2 bases at J, with 18 bases in the middle. In DNA form, the CDR3 reads TGTGCCAGTAATGACCCTCCCAGTGCCACCTACGAGCAGTACTTC. Translation gives CASNDPPSATYEQYF.

This clone was found a few times. The rearrangement joins TRBV29-1 to TRBJ2-7, with a possible D match to TRBD1 (5 bases). The CDR3 covers 10 residues. Trimming removed 6 bases at V and 6 bases at J, with 9 bases between. Per the germline V gene, CDR1 is SQVTM and CDR2 is ANQGSEA. CDR3 amino acids: CSVGVREQYF. CDR3 DNA sequence: TGCAGCGTAGGGGTCCGCGAGCAGTACTTC.

J is TRBJ1-2 and V is TRBV11-2, with D possibly matching TRBD1 (6 bases). Trimming took off 3 bases at V and 5 bases at J, with 16 bases between the two ends. CDR3 length: 15 residues. Germline CDR1 SGHAT, CDR2 FQNNGV. The CDR3 region is CASSFSLGGGYGYTF. The CDR3 nucleotides read TGTGCCAGCAGCTTTTCGTTAGGGGGTGGTTATGGCTACACCTTC.

The V call is TRBV2, the J call TRBJ1-5, with D unresolved. The CDR3 is 15 amino acids. The V end was cut by 7 bases, the J end by 3 bases, with 16 bases between. From germline, CDR1 is SNHLY and CDR2 FYNNEI. The CDR3 region has the DNA TGTGCCAGCACTCTAAACCGTGACTACAATCAGCCCCAGCATTTT. It specifies CASTLNRDYNQPQHF. The full variable domain, rest sourced from reference TRBV2 and TRBJ1-5, is EPEVTQTPSHQVTQMGQEVILRCVPISNHLYFYWYRQILGQKVEFLVSFYNNEISEKSEIFDDQFSVERPDGSNFTLKIRSTKLEDSAMYFCASTLNRDYNQPQHFGDGTRLSIL.

This rearrangement joins TRBV7-3 to TRBJ2-1; D unclear. The V gene's germline CDR1 is SGHTA and CDR2 FQGTGA. Deletions cut 3 bases from V and 9 bases from J, with 18 bases between. The length of the CDR3 is 15 residues. Here the CDR3 DNA reads TGTGCCAGCAGCTTGGGGTCGGGTCTCCCGGGTGAGCAGTTCTTC. Translation gives CASSLGSGLPGEQFF. The entire variable domain, with the rest obtained from reference TRBV7-3 and TRBJ2-1, is as follows: GAGVSQTPSNKVTEKGKYVELRCDPISGHTALYWYRQSLGQGPEFLIYFQGTGAADDSGLPNDRFFAVRPEGSVSTLKIQRTERGDSAVYLCASSLGSGLPGEQFFGPGTRLTVL.

The chain combines TRBV15 with TRBJ2-7, with D tentatively TRBD1 (5 bases). The germline gives CDR1 LNHNV, CDR2 YYDKDF (reference sequence). V was shortened by 0 bases and J by 2 bases, with 8 bases between the two germline ends. This CDR3 spans 14 amino acids. The CDR3 sequence is CATSRDQGPYEQYF. The CDR3 nucleotides read TGTGCCACCAGCAGAGATCAGGGCCCCTACGAGCAGTACTTC.

This clone appeared a single time. In nucleotides, the CDR3 is TGTGCCAGCAGCCGCGATAGCAATCAGCCCCAGCATTTT. Translated, it gives CASSRDSNQPQHF. The chain employs TRBV6-4 and TRBJ1-5; D is unresolved. Germline V gives CDR1 MRHNA, CDR2 SNTAGT. Trimming shortened V by 6 bases and J by 0 bases, and 6 bases separated the two germline ends. The CDR3 covers 13 residues.

The genes are TRBV9 and TRBJ2-1, with a possible D match to TRBD2 (6 bases). Trimming pared 6 bases from V and 5 bases from J, leaving 18 bases between. The CDR3 sequence is 15 residues long. Germline CDR1 reads SGDLS; CDR2 reads YYNGEE. The CDR3 DNA is TGTGCCAGCAATGGCGGGACGCTGAGCGACAATGAGCAGTTCTTC. It codes for CASNGGTLSDNEQFF.

V is TRBV5-1 and J is TRBJ2-7; TRBD2 matches 7 bases. Trimming took 2 bases from V and 3 from J; bases not matched to a gene: 5. Germline V gives CDR1 SGHRS, CDR2 YFSETQ. The CDR3 contains 14 residues. CDR3 nucleotide sequence: TGCGCCAGCAGCTTTGGGGGGACTAACTACGAGCAGTACTTC. Its protein is CASSFGGTNYEQYF.

The gene calls are TRBV5-1 and TRBJ1-2; 10 bases match TRBD1. Trimming cost V 8 bases and J 5 bases; bases outside gene matches: 6. Looked up from germline, CDR1 is SGHRS and CDR2 is YFSETQ. The length of the CDR3 is 13 residues. This CDR3 is CASTTGGSYGYTF. In DNA, the CDR3 is TGCGCCAGTACGACAGGGGGCTCGTATGGCTACACCTTC.

The chain uses TRBV7-2 and TRBJ1-2; D is perhaps TRBD1 (6 bases). V was pared by 3 bases and J by 0 bases, with 11 bases between. From germline, CDR1 is SGHTA and CDR2 FQGNSA. The length of the CDR3 is 15 residues. CDR3 region: CASSFRGATNYGYTF. The CDR3 nucleotides are TGTGCCAGCAGCTTTAGGGGGGCCACTAACTATGGCTACACCTTC.

The chain joins TRBV5-4 to TRBJ2-1, with D possibly TRBD1 on 5 matching bases. The CDR3 extends over 14 amino acids. Deletions cut 2 bases from V and 4 bases from J, with 10 bases between. Germline assignment: CDR1 SGHNT and CDR2 YYREEE (reference sequence). CDR3 sequence: CASSFDSLYNEQFF. DNA of the CDR3: TGTGCCAGCAGCTTTGACAGCTTATACAATGAGCAGTTCTTC.

This clone has a handful of counts. The J gene is TRBJ2-3, the V gene TRBV5-1; D might be TRBD2 (5 bases). The V gene's germline CDR1 is SGHRS and CDR2 YFSETQ. The CDR3 length is 14 residues. The V gene lost 4 bases and the J gene lost 1 base, with 10 bases spanning the gap. The CDR3 loop reads CASSPGAGTDTQYF. The CDR3 nucleotides read TGCGCCAGCAGCCCTGGAGCGGGCACAGATACGCAGTATTTT.

The chain couples TRBV19 to TRBJ2-4; TRBD2 matches at 13 bases. The CDR3 runs 20 residues. The germline V gene has CDR1 LNHDA and CDR2 SQIVND (reference sequence). The J segment lost 5 bases and the V segment lost 3 bases, leaving 16 bases of the junction unmatched. The CDR3 loop reads CASSILGLRLAGGIENIQYF. CDR3 in DNA: TGTGCCAGTAGTATTTTAGGCCTACGACTAGCGGGAGGCATTGAAAACATTCAGTACTTC.

The chain is built from TRBV18 and TRBJ2-6; D not certain. The CDR3 loop spans 18 amino acids. CDR1 is KGHSH, CDR2 LQKENI, per germline. With 6 bases removed from V and 0 bases from J, the gap between germline ends came to 18 bases. The CDR3 DNA sequence: TGTGCCAGCTCCAAACGGCCAGAATACCTCTCTGGGGCCAACGTCCTGACTTTC. It yields the protein CASSKRPEYLSGANVLTF.

The J gene is TRBJ1-2, the V gene TRBV5-1, with 9 bases aligning to TRBD1. Germline-derived CDR1 and CDR2 are SGHRS and YFSETQ. Losses at the gene ends were 4 bases for V and 4 bases for J; bases not matched to a gene: 5. The CDR3 spans 14 residues. CDR3 protein: CASSPGTGLYGYTF. CDR3 nucleotides: TGCGCCAGCAGCCCCGGGACAGGGCTCTATGGCTACACCTTC.

The chain uses TRBV27 and TRBJ1-6; a weak D match, TRBD1 (6 bases). V lost 3 bases and J 14 bases, leaving 23 bases between the germline ends. Germline V lookup: CDR1 MNHEY, CDR2 SMNVEV (reference sequence). The CDR3 extends over 16 amino acids. The CDR3 spells CASSLMDGTRVMALHF. CDR3 DNA sequence: TGTGCCAGCAGTTTGATGGATGGGACACGGGTCATGGCCCTCCACTTT.

In this sample, this clone turned up once. The genes are TRBV5-1 and TRBJ2-7; 12 bases fit TRBD2. In germline, CDR1 is SGHRS, CDR2 YFSETQ. Unmatched junction bases numbered 8, after V lost 3 bases and J lost 4 bases. CDR3 length: 16 residues. CDR3 in DNA: TGCGCCAGCAGCTGGGCCCTAGCGGGAGGGCCTTACGAGCAGTACTTC. Its translation is CASSWALAGGPYEQYF.

V and J are TRBV5-4 and TRBJ2-7; perhaps TRBD1 as D (5 bases). The CDR3 extends over 13 amino acids. Germline V gene lookup returns CDR1 SGHNT and CDR2 YYREEE (reference sequence). V lost 4 bases, J lost 4 bases, and 12 bases lay in between. The CDR3 loop is CASSPDRSYEQYF. The CDR3, as DNA: TGTGCCAGCAGCCCAGACAGATCTTACGAGCAGTACTTC.

The rearrangement links TRBV29-1 to TRBJ1-3; D might be TRBD1 (5 bases). The CDR3 consists of 13 residues. Germline V lookup: CDR1 SQVTM, CDR2 ANQGSEA. The germline V and J ends were trimmed by 3 bases and 0 bases, with 6 bases remaining between them. The CDR3 sequence is CSVEGVSGNTIYF. Written as DNA, the CDR3 is TGCAGCGTTGAGGGGGTCTCTGGAAACACCATATATTTT.

This chain uses TRBV19 with TRBJ2-7, with D unclear. From germline, CDR1 is LNHDA and CDR2 SQIVND (reference sequence). This CDR3 has 11 residues. Between the trimmed V and J ends, which lost 0 bases and 12 bases, there was a span of 9 bases. The CDR3, as DNA: TGTGCCAGTAGTATAGAAAGCCACCTGTACTTC. Its protein product is CASSIESHLYF.

J is TRBJ1-1 and V is TRBV6-5, with D possibly matching TRBD1 (5 bases). V dropped 0 bases and J dropped 2 bases, with 10 bases sitting between them. This CDR3 has 15 amino acids. From germline, CDR1 is MNHEY and CDR2 SVGAGI. The CDR3 region is CASSYSGAVNTEAFF. The CDR3 DNA is TGTGCCAGCAGTTACTCTGGGGCAGTAAACACTGAAGCTTTCTTT.

The chain recombines TRBV5-1 with TRBJ2-5; the D gene is possibly TRBD1 (6 bases). Per germline, CDR1 SGHRS and CDR2 YFSETQ. Trimming shortened V by 2 bases and J by 6 bases, and 17 bases separated the two germline ends. There are 15 residues in the CDR3. The CDR3 here is CASSFPTGQGKTQYF. CDR3 coding DNA: TGCGCCAGCAGCTTCCCCACAGGCCAGGGGAAGACCCAGTACTTC.

The V and J genes are TRBV25-1 and TRBJ2-6; TRBD1 is a possible D gene (5 bases). With 3 bases removed from V and 0 bases from J, the gap between germline ends came to 9 bases. This CDR3 is 16 amino acids long. Germline V lookup: CDR1 MGHDK, CDR2 SYGVNS. CDR3 nucleotides: TGTGCCAGCAGTGATTCCAGGGTCTCTGGGGCCAACGTCCTGACTTTC. Amino acids: CASSDSRVSGANVLTF.

The table lists this clone with a few counts. This sequence joins TRBV10-2 and TRBJ1-5; unclear D gene. Germline-derived CDR1 and CDR2 are WSHSY and SAAADI. This CDR3 region has 13 residues. Trimming shortened V by 4 bases and J by 3 bases, and 7 bases separated the two germline ends. The DNA of the CDR3 is TGCGCCAGCAGTGCAACAGACAATCAGCCCCAGCATTTT. Translated, it gives CASSATDNQPQHF.

This clone has a handful of counts. This chain joins TRBV30 and TRBJ1-4; D gene unclear. The CDR3 is 14 residues long. Trimming left V 3 bases short and J 8 bases short, with 16 bases between. Germline V gene lookup returns CDR1 GTSNPN and CDR2 SVGIG (reference sequence). CDR3 coding DNA: TGTGCCTGGAGCGGAACATCAACGGGCGAAAAACTGTTTTTT. Translating it yields CAWSGTSTGEKLFF.

The chain links TRBV5-4 to TRBJ2-7, with TRBD1 identical over 7 bases. Losses at the gene ends were 2 bases for V and 2 bases for J; bases not matched to a gene: 4. This CDR3 region has 14 residues. The V gene's germline CDR1 is SGHNT and CDR2 YYREEE (reference sequence). The CDR3 spells CASSFGQATYEQYF. In DNA, the CDR3 is TGTGCCAGCAGCTTCGGACAGGCGACCTACGAGCAGTACTTC.